The rows below give T cell receptor beta chains drawn from one sample of a study of T cell responses to AZD1222 COVID-19 vaccine. The method was immunoSEQ multiplex PCR; TCRdb's version includes in-frame clones alone and lacks a portion of them. The sample lists about 140,000 clones; more than 70% were seen once. The sequencing used peripheral blood, collected 28 days after the second AZD1222 dose. These receptors came from an adult who received the AZD1222 COVID-19 vaccine. Both conserved end residues are part of each CDR3. A D gene is named only where the DNA matches it firmly. Clone size is stated in some rows and not others, as once, few, many or a class when expanded.

V	D	J	size	CDR3	DNA
TRBV2	TRBD2	TRBJ2-3	.	CASRFGTSPDTQYF	TGTGCCAGCAGATTCGGGACTAGCCCAGATACGCAGTATTTT
TRBV28	.	TRBJ1-4	few	CASSPTDNEKLFF	TGTGCCAGCAGTCCGACCGATAATGAAAAACTGTTTTTT
TRBV18	TRBD2	TRBJ2-3	.	CASSPPSAGTSDTQYF	TGTGCCAGCTCACCACCATCAGCGGGGACGTCAGATACGCAGTATTTT
TRBV2	.	TRBJ1-5	.	CASTREGYQPQHF	TGTGCCAGCACCAGGGAGGGGTATCAGCCCCAGCATTTT
TRBV9	.	TRBJ2-2	.	CASSFPGELFF	TGTGCCAGCAGCTTTCCCGGGGAGCTGTTTTTT
TRBV6-5	.	TRBJ1-1	.	CASRRTGAAFF	TGTGCCAGCAGGCGGACGGGGGCGGCTTTCTTT
TRBV27	.	TRBJ1-6	.	CASSPDRVGTSPLHF	TGTGCCAGCAGTCCCGACCGGGTCGGTACTTCACCCCTCCACTTT
TRBV11-1	.	TRBJ1-1	once	CASSLAIRFEAFF	TGTGCCAGCAGCTTAGCGATACGTTTTGAAGCTTTCTTT
TRBV11-3	.	TRBJ2-2	.	CASSLRTAHTGELFF	TGTGCCAGCAGCCTCCGGACTGCTCACACCGGGGAGCTGTTTTTT
TRBV6-5	.	TRBJ1-2	.	CASSYSLHREDGYTF	TGTGCCAGCAGTTACTCCTTGCACAGGGAGGATGGCTACACCTTC
TRBV4-3	.	TRBJ2-2	.	CASSQDSTTGELFF	TGCGCCAGCAGCCAAGATAGTACGACCGGGGAGCTGTTTTTT
TRBV6-5	.	TRBJ1-1	.	CASSPPGNTEAFF	TGTGCCAGCAGTCCCCCCGGGAACACTGAAGCTTTCTTT
TRBV4-1	TRBD1	TRBJ2-5	.	CASSQGQGDGETQYF	TGCGCCAGCAGCCAGGGACAGGGGGATGGGGAGACCCAGTACTTC
TRBV10-3	.	TRBJ2-7	.	CAIKFEIGSYEQYF	TGTGCCATCAAATTTGAGATCGGCTCCTACGAGCAGTACTTC
TRBV5-6	.	TRBJ1-6	.	CASSFKDSPLHF	TGTGCCAGCAGCTTCAAGGATTCACCCCTCCACTTT
TRBV7-9	.	TRBJ1-2	few	CASSFGALRMGGYTF	TGTGCCAGCAGCTTCGGGGCTCTTCGTATGGGTGGCTACACCTTC
TRBV4-1	.	TRBJ1-2	.	CASSQDGGGYTF	TGCGCCAGCAGCCAAGACGGTGGTGGCTACACCTTC
TRBV19	.	TRBJ2-7	.	CASRPGVPEAYEQYF	TGTGCCAGTAGGCCGGGAGTCCCGGAAGCCTACGAGCAGTACTTC
TRBV20-1	.	TRBJ2-1	.	CSARVINEQFF	TGCAGTGCCCGGGTCATAAATGAGCAGTTCTTC
TRBV4-2	.	TRBJ1-2	.	CASSLGDYGYTF	TGTGCCAGCAGCCTCGGGGACTATGGCTACACCTTC
TRBV2	.	TRBJ1-4	.	CASIVGANEKLFF	TGTGCCAGCATAGTGGGGGCTAATGAAAAACTGTTTTTT
TRBV5-6	TRBD1	TRBJ1-1	.	CASSWDRGTTEAFF	TGTGCCAGCAGCTGGGACAGGGGTACCACTGAAGCTTTCTTT
TRBV7-2	.	TRBJ2-5	.	CASASGSMSAQYF	TGTGCCAGCGCCTCTGGCTCCATGTCAGCCCAGTACTTC
TRBV7-9	.	TRBJ1-4	.	CASSQPTGTNEKLFF	TGTGCCAGCAGCCAACCAACAGGGACTAATGAAAAACTGTTTTTT